This T cell receptor (beta chain) stems from a study of blood T cell repertoires in COVID-19 (dated by TCRdb to about 2020). Study-wide context: Collaborator samples came from the United States, Italy and Spain and covered acute and convalescent phases of COVID-19. Where available, HLA class I and class II types were obtained from metadata supplied by the sample provider rather than from assay-based typing. The repertoires were released in a freely available public database intended as a resource for research on the immune response to SARS-CoV-2. The dataset comprised deeply sampled blood TCRbeta repertoires from subjects exposed to, actively infected with, or recovered from COVID-19. Samples were obtained from the ongoing ImmuneRACE study (first 160 participants) and from 1,254 subjects provided by 6 global collaborators. Nearly every sample came with metadata listing a de-identified subject ID, COVID-19 status, age in years and sex. The prospective study material was composed of cDNA or gDNA derived from T cells, B-cell-depleted T cells, or PBMCs. Points the paper makes about the study in general: The amount of clinical and demographic metadata varied by source and participant and was provided uncurated.

The immunoSEQ Assay, a bias-controlled multiplex PCR, was used to amplify TCRbeta CDR3 regions from genomic DNA. The original pipeline was this. The number of nucleated cells in each sample was estimated by amplification of reference gene primers within the assay. To quantify the absolute abundance of each unique TCRbeta CDR3 rearrangement, sequence reads were collapsed and filtered. For each sample, productive Simpson clonality was calculated as the square root of Simpson's diversity index over productive rearrangements. This is the immuneACCESS table as TCRdb keeps it, with only in-frame sequences that have V and J called. A part of the clones is gone; compared with another copy, unresolved V genes explain less than half, and the rest is unexplained. V and J calls plus clone size are reproduced from that table; the DNA served to infer D and trimming. Recorded for this sample are tens of thousands of clones; 87% of them occurred a single time. The leading ten clones occupy roughly a fifth of the sample.

Of note for this clone: Its specific antigen is unknown. No base qualities exist here, and no much larger clone lies one base off it.

Whole blood was collected in K2EDTA tubes by collaborating institutions according to the institutions' own protocols. Collaborator samples were shipped for TCRbeta analysis as frozen whole blood, isolated PBMCs, or DNA extracted from either sample type. Sequenced input: peripheral blood. The TCR sequence derives from an elderly woman with acute or convalescent COVID-19.

The CDR3 region: CASSQVHGTGSTDTQYF. The bases read TGTGCCAGCAGCCAAGTGCACGGGACAGGGAGCACAGATACGCAGTATTTT. The chain is encoded by TRBV14 joined to TRBJ2-3, with 9 bases in between that match TRBD1. CDR1 SGHDN and CDR2 FVKESK were looked up in the germline V gene. From its cysteine to its phenylalanine, the CDR3 spans 17 amino acids. Kept here is only the CDR3 DNA, which spans 51 bases and is read in frame from base 1. Compared with germline, V lacks 1 base and J lacks 0 bases; bases without a gene match: 5.